This TCR beta chain was retrieved from a study of sequential checkpoint blockade in melanoma. The wider study: Each arm's sequence ended with maintenance nivolumab.

Clones were read by immunoSEQ multiplex PCR, and TCRdb kept only the in-frame ones, dropping some. The sample yields some 19,000 clones, over 70% seen once. Treatment meaning: randomized to nivolumab then ipilimumab (arm A) or the reverse (arm B). Live CD3+CD8+ CD19− CD56− cells were sorted from PBMCs. Sample: CD8+ T cells sorted from blood (inferred from file names), taken from a patient given nivolumab and ipilimumab in sequence. The TCR originated in a human donor with melanoma.

The CDR3 region is CASSGQGMNTEAFF. The CDR3 coding sequence is TGTGCCAGCAGCGGACAGGGCATGAACACTGAAGCTTTCTTT. The gene calls are TRBV9 and TRBJ1-1, with 7 nucleotides matching TRBD1. Trimming cost V 3 bases and J 0 bases; bases outside gene matches: 2. The CDR3 is made up of 14 amino acids. Germline CDR1 reads SGDLS; CDR2 reads YYNGEE.